This T cell receptor (beta chain) was recovered during a study of radiotherapy plus CTLA-4 blockade in lung cancer. Study-wide results and limits: Early shifts in blood T cell clones, with interferon-beta, reportedly predicted response best.

Clones were read by immunoSEQ multiplex PCR, and TCRdb kept only the in-frame ones, dropping some. The sample carries tens of thousands of clones, roughly four fifths recorded once. A word on this clone: Antigen unknown.

CDR3 length equals 12 residues. Trimming stripped 8 bases from V and 6 bases from J, with 14 bases between. In germline, CDR1 is LNHDA, CDR2 SQIVND (reference sequence). The clonotype was recovered from a human donor with non-small cell lung cancer who had a complete response to radiotherapy plus ipilimumab. The sequencing used peripheral blood, collected from a patient treated with radiotherapy plus ipilimumab. The V and J genes are TRBV19 and TRBJ2-7; D perhaps matches TRBD2 (6 bases). This CDR3 reads CASGVRDSEQYF. CDR3 bases: TGTGCCAGTGGGGTCAGGGACTCCGAGCAGTACTTC.